Listed here are 20 T cell receptor beta chains from one sample, sequenced in a study of beta chain features in type 1 diabetes. Investigators reverse transcribed all isolated RNA, so they sequenced expressed TCRB transcripts. Data came from immunoSEQ multiplex PCR; TCRdb stores just in-frame clones and leaves some out. The sample yields some 220,000 clones, 9.5% to 13% seen once. The specimen was central memory CD4+ T cells from blood. These receptor sequences come from a man between 18 and 29 years old in good health.

This chain joins TRBV5-1 and TRBJ2-5; TRBD1 might be the D (5 bases). V was cut by 0 bases and J by 1 base, with 10 bases left in between. This CDR3 has 15 amino acids. Per germline, CDR1 SGHRS and CDR2 YFSETQ. The CDR3 coding sequence is TGCGCCAGCAGCTTGGCGGCAGGGCGCCAAGAGACCCAGTACTTC. Translation: CASSLAAGRQETQYF.

This clone was recorded a few times. The chain carries TRBV28 and TRBJ2-4; D is unclear. The CDR3 has 13 residues. CDR1 is MDHEN, CDR2 SYDVKM, per germline. V gave up 7 bases and J gave up 1 base, with 8 bases separating them. This chain's CDR3 is CASTPQAKNIQYF. CDR3 DNA sequence: TGTGCCAGCACTCCCCAGGCCAAAAACATTCAGTACTTC. Full variable domain (outside the CDR3, taken from reference TRBV28 and TRBJ2-4): DVKVTQSSRYLVKRTGEKVFLECVQDMDHENMFWYRQDPGLGLRLIYFSYDVKMKEKGDIPEGYSVSREKKERFSLILESASTNQTSMYLCASTPQAKNIQYFGAGTRLSVL.

V is TRBV7-9 and J is TRBJ2-7; D is ambiguous. This CDR3 contains 14 residues. The ends were cut back, 2 bases at V and 5 bases at J, with 13 bases in the middle. Per the germline V gene, CDR1 is SEHNR and CDR2 is FQNEAQ (reference sequence). The CDR3 reads CASSLKSPPDEQYF. In nucleotides, the CDR3 is TGTGCCAGCAGCTTAAAAAGCCCCCCCGACGAGCAGTACTTC.

The chain carries TRBV5-1 and TRBJ2-1; 10 bases agree with TRBD2. Germline values: CDR1 SGHRS, CDR2 YFSETQ. The length of the CDR3 is 17 residues. Trimming took 0 bases from V and 4 from J; bases not matched to a gene: 7. For the CDR3, the DNA is TGCGCCAGCAGCTTGGATCCGGCTAGCGGGAGTTACAATGAGCAGTTCTTC. Translating it yields CASSLDPASGSYNEQFF.

The chain is built from TRBV5-6 and TRBJ1-2, with 7 bases matching TRBD1. The CDR3 loop spans 14 amino acids. Germline trimming cut 4 bases from V and 7 bases from J; bases unmatched to any gene: 10. Germline CDR1 is SGHDT and CDR2 is YYEEEE. This chain's CDR3 is CASSTFGQEVGYTF. For the CDR3, the DNA is TGTGCCAGCAGCACCTTTGGACAGGAGGTTGGCTACACCTTC.

This clone was seen repeatedly, ten times or more. The J gene is TRBJ2-7, the V gene TRBV28; 8 bases line up with TRBD2. V shed 4 bases, J shed 2 bases, and the junction held 10 bases outside the gene matches. The CDR3 runs 16 residues. The germline gives CDR1 MDHEN, CDR2 SYDVKM. The CDR3 coding sequence is TGTGCCAGCAGTTGGGGATACGGGAGGGCCACCTACGAGCAGTACTTC. Encoded protein: CASSWGYGRATYEQYF.

The chain recombines TRBV4-3 with TRBJ2-1, with D perhaps TRBD2 (5 bases). Germline V lookup: CDR1 LGHNA, CDR2 YSLEER. The CDR3 sequence is 12 residues long. Trimming removed 1 base from V and 7 bases from J, with 5 bases in between. The CDR3 nucleotides are TGCGCCAGCAGCCAAGCGGGAAATGAGCAGTTCTTC. Residues: CASSQAGNEQFF.

This clone was observed a few times. This CDR3 is CASSGTRTGGVSEKLFF. The DNA of the CDR3 is TGTGCCAGCAGTGGGACCCGAACGGGGGGAGTGTCTGAAAAACTGTTTTTT. The V gene is TRBV6-1, the J gene TRBJ1-4, with D possibly matching TRBD1 (5 bases). Deletions cut 4 bases from V and 7 bases from J, with 22 bases between. This CDR3 spans 17 amino acids. Germline loops: CDR1 MNHNS, CDR2 SASEGT.

The rearrangement links TRBV7-2 to TRBJ2-1, with D tentatively TRBD2 (6 bases). CDR1 is SGHTA and CDR2 is FQGNSA in the germline V gene. The CDR3 is 12 residues long. V lost 3 bases, J lost 9 bases, and 9 bases lay in between. The CDR3 region is CASSFSGREQFF. CDR3 DNA sequence: TGTGCCAGCAGCTTTAGCGGTCGTGAGCAGTTCTTC.

This clone was detected a few times. The rearrangement joins TRBV9 to TRBJ2-5; D tentatively reads TRBD1 or TRBD2 (5 bases each). CDR1 and CDR2 (germline): SGDLS, YYNGEE. CDR3 size: 13 residues. Trimming left V 0 bases short and J 4 bases short, with 7 bases between. CDR3 nucleotide sequence: TGTGCCAGCAGCGTAGCTGGGGGAGAGACCCAGTACTTC. Translated, it gives CASSVAGGETQYF.

This clone was found many times. This chain links TRBV7-2 with TRBJ2-4; TRBD2 matches at 7 bases. CDR1 and CDR2 from the germline V gene are SGHTA and FQGNSA. Trimming at V came to 5 bases and at J to 9 bases, leaving 10 bases not matched to a gene. This CDR3 is 14 amino acids long. In DNA, the CDR3 is TGTGCCAGCAGCCCCCAACTAGCGTGGGCCATTCAGTACTTC. Protein: CASSPQLAWAIQYF. Based on the CDR3 plus reference TRBV7-2 and TRBJ2-4, the full variable domain is GAGVSQSPSNKVTEKGKDVELRCDPISGHTALYWYRQSLGQGLEFLIYFQGNSAPDKSGLPSDRFSAERTGGSVSTLTIQRTQQEDSAVYLCASSPQLAWAIQYFGAGTRLSVL.

V usage is TRBV5-1 and J usage is TRBJ2-7, with 7 bases aligning to TRBD2. CDR3 length: 16 amino acids. Per germline, CDR1 SGHRS and CDR2 YFSETQ. J gave up 2 bases and V 5 bases, and 13 bases lay outside the gene matches. The CDR3 is CASRVDFLAAPYEQYF. CDR3 DNA: TGCGCCAGCAGGGTCGATTTCCTAGCGGCCCCCTACGAGCAGTACTTC.

This clone has only a few counts. Other DNA sequences from this sample encode an identical CDR3 as well. The V and J genes are TRBV5-1 and TRBJ2-1; D not resolved. The CDR3 is made up of 15 amino acids. Germline V gene lookup returns CDR1 SGHRS and CDR2 YFSETQ. V shed 3 bases and J shed 0 bases, with 10 bases lying between them. The CDR3 DNA is TGCGCCAGCAGCTCGGACCCCAGCTCCTACAATGAGCAGTTCTTC. Translating it yields CASSSDPSSYNEQFF.

V gene TRBV5-1 combines with J gene TRBJ2-5; no clear D. V gave up 2 bases and J gave up 0 bases, with 8 bases separating them. Germline values: CDR1 SGHRS, CDR2 YFSETQ. CDR3 length equals 14 residues. This chain's CDR3 is CASSLQYDQETQYF. As DNA, the CDR3 is TGCGCCAGCAGCTTACAGTATGACCAAGAGACCCAGTACTTC.

The chain employs TRBV29-1 and TRBJ2-7; possible D gene TRBD2, 6 bases. Looked up from germline, CDR1 is SQVTM and CDR2 is ANQGSEA. Trimming shortened V by 3 bases and J by 5 bases, and 11 bases separated the two germline ends. This CDR3 is built from 12 residues. For the CDR3, the DNA is TGCAGCGTTGATGGGGGGTTTGACGAGCAGTACTTC. Translated: CSVDGGFDEQYF.

The sample holds many counts of this clone. The chain employs TRBV20-1 and TRBJ2-5, with D tentatively TRBD1 (5 bases). This CDR3 is 11 amino acids long. The V gene lost 7 bases and the J gene lost 0 bases, with 6 bases spanning the gap. Germline assignment: CDR1 DFQATT and CDR2 SNEGSKA (reference sequence). CDR3 DNA sequence: TGCAGTGAGGGGAACCAAGAGACCCAGTACTTC. Translated: CSEGNQETQYF.

The table lists this clone with a few counts. The chain employs TRBV29-1 and TRBJ1-6; no clear D. Trimming stripped 4 bases from V and 8 bases from J, with 12 bases between. Germline V CDR1 and CDR2: SQVTM, ANQGSEA. The CDR3 runs to 13 residues. The CDR3 region is CSVAVTRDSPLHF. The CDR3 DNA sequence: TGCAGCGTTGCGGTGACACGGGATTCACCCCTCCACTTT. Full variable domain (outside the CDR3, taken from reference TRBV29-1 and TRBJ1-6): SAVISQKPSRDICQRGTSLTIQCQVDSQVTMMFWYRQQPGQSLTLIATANQGSEATYESGFVIDKFPISRPNLTFSTLTVSNMSPEDSSIYLCSVAVTRDSPLHFGNGTRLTVT.

This clone was picked up a small number of times. CDR3 sequence (DNA): TGTGCCAGCACCGAAAGATCCGGGGCCAACGTCCTGACTTTC. Translation: CASTERSGANVLTF. This chain connects TRBV5-4 to TRBJ2-6; D not resolved. Trimming left V 6 bases short and J 4 bases short, with 11 bases between. The germline CDR1 and CDR2 sequences are SGHNT and YYREEE (reference sequence). This CDR3 region has 14 residues.

This clone was seen a handful of times. The V call is TRBV5-1, the J call TRBJ1-1; TRBD1 matches at 8 bases. This CDR3 region has 14 residues. The germline CDR1 and CDR2 sequences are SGHRS and YFSETQ. Losses at the gene ends were 4 bases for V and 1 base for J; bases not matched to a gene: 3. The CDR3 loop reads CASSRGQGNTEAFF. DNA for the CDR3: TGCGCCAGCAGCCGCGGACAGGGGAACACTGAAGCTTTCTTT.

This clone was recorded a few times. The V and J genes are TRBV7-2 and TRBJ2-7; TRBD1 agrees at 7 bases. The germline CDR1 and CDR2 sequences are SGHTA and FQGNSA. V shed 6 bases, J shed 2 bases, and the junction held 4 bases outside the gene matches. The CDR3 contains 13 residues. This CDR3 reads CASSRDRTYEQYF. CDR3 nucleotide sequence: TGTGCCAGCAGTCGGGACAGAACCTACGAGCAGTACTTC.